This TCR beta chain is from a study of T cell responses to AZD1222 COVID-19 vaccine. Whole-study findings and limits: CD4 TCRs associated with vaccination spanned spike, dominating at 160-218 and 743-854.

Of note for this clone: As yet, its antigen is unknown.

The repertoire was sequenced with immunoSEQ multiplex PCR; TCRdb's copy has only in-frame clones and lacks some. The sample has tens of thousands of clones, 80% to 90% seen once; the top ten hold over 25%. The germline V gene has CDR1 SSHAT and CDR2 FNYEAQ (reference sequence). V gave up 1 base and J gave up 7 bases; unmatched junction bases: 1. There are 13 residues in the CDR3. The starting material was peripheral blood, obtained 28 days after the second AZD1222 dose. The genes are TRBV7-7 and TRBJ1-5; 7 bases align to TRBD1. This TCR was sampled from an adult who received the AZD1222 COVID-19 vaccine. CDR3 loop: CASSLGQGQPQHF. As DNA, the CDR3 is TGTGCCAGCAGCTTAGGACAGGGACAGCCCCAGCATTTT.